One sample yielded the 26 T cell receptor beta chains listed below, sequenced in a study of vaccination effects on CD4 cells after COVID-19. Their antigens are not known. Subsequent to 10 days of culture, CD4+ T cells were isolated. This individual contracted SARS-CoV-2 between March and December 2020, as verified by PCR. Vaccination of participants consisted of two doses of either the BNT162b2 or mRNA-1273 vaccine. TCRdb keeps only in-frame clones here, not all; method: immunoSEQ multiplex PCR. Here the sample spans 30,000 to 35,000 clones, approximately 72% being singletons. This material consisted of CD4+ T cells from PBMCs cultured without peptide, taken after COVID-19 vaccination. Every receptor here comes from a human donor who had a prior SARS-CoV-2 infection.

This clone was detected only a few times. J is TRBJ1-2 and V is TRBV3-1 (or the pseudogene TRBV3-2); 9 bases are a match to TRBD1. Germline CDR1 LGHDT, CDR2 YNNKEL (reference sequence). V lost 4 bases to trimming and J lost 6 bases; unmatched junction nucleotides: 9. The CDR3 is 15 amino acids. The CDR3, as DNA: TGTGCCAGCAGCCGGACTACCGGGACAGGGCATGGCTACACCTTC. This codes for CASSRTTGTGHGYTF.

This chain uses TRBV5-1 with TRBJ2-3, with 7 bases that match TRBD2. The CDR3 sequence is 16 residues long. CDR1 and CDR2 (germline): SGHRS, YFSETQ. Trimming took 5 bases from V and 1 from J; bases not matched to a gene: 10. CDR3: CASSRSASGGTDTQYF. CDR3 DNA sequence: TGCGCCAGCAGTCGGTCGGCTAGCGGCGGCACAGATACGCAGTATTTT. Combining the CDR3 with reference TRBV5-1 and TRBJ2-3 gives the whole variable domain KAGVTQTPRYLIKTRGQQVTLSCSPISGHRSVSWYQQTPGQGLQFLFEYFSETQRNKGNFPGRFSGRQFSNSRSEMNVSTLELGDSALYLCASSRSASGGTDTQYFGPGTRLTVL.

V usage is TRBV7-2 and J usage is TRBJ2-1, with D perhaps TRBD1 (6 bases). V lost 2 bases, J lost 7 bases, and 12 bases lay in between. The CDR3 is made up of 14 amino acids. Germline CDR1 and CDR2: SGHTA and FQGNSA. The CDR3 bases are TGTGCCAGCAGCTTACGCAGGGGCTCAAATGAGCAGTTCTTC. This encodes CASSLRRGSNEQFF. The whole variable domain, remainder taken from reference TRBV7-2 and TRBJ2-1, is GAGVSQSPSNKVTEKGKDVELRCDPISGHTALYWYRQSLGQGLEFLIYFQGNSAPDKSGLPSDRFSAERTGGSVSTLTIQRTQQEDSAVYLCASSLRRGSNEQFFGPGTRLTVL.

V is TRBV3-1 (or the pseudogene TRBV3-2) and J is TRBJ2-3; D is perhaps TRBD1 (5 bases). Trimming cost V 2 bases and J 0 bases, with 12 bases left between them. The CDR3 contains 16 residues. The germline V gene has CDR1 LGHDT and CDR2 YNNKEL (reference sequence). The CDR3 sequence is CASSQPWGASTDTQYF. CDR3 nucleotides: TGTGCCAGCAGCCAACCTTGGGGCGCTAGCACAGATACGCAGTATTTT.

The genes are TRBV3-1 (or the pseudogene TRBV3-2) and TRBJ1-6; TRBD1 aligns across 8 bases. V gave up 3 bases and J gave up 7 bases; unmatched junction bases: 5. Germline V lookup: CDR1 LGHDT, CDR2 YNNKEL (reference sequence). The CDR3 is made up of 15 amino acids. For the CDR3, the DNA is TGTGCCAGCAGCCATCAAGACAGGGGAAATTCACCCCTCCACTTT. Protein sequence: CASSHQDRGNSPLHF.

V is TRBV20-1 and J is TRBJ2-3, with 8 bases identical to TRBD2. CDR3 length: 19 residues. The V and J ends lost 3 bases and 2 bases, in that order; junction bases with no gene match: 19. From germline, CDR1 is DFQATT and CDR2 SNEGSKA (reference sequence). The CDR3, as DNA: TGCAGTGCTAGTTTTATATCGGGGGGGCCCGGAATCGACACAGATACGCAGTATTTT. Its translation: CSASFISGGPGIDTDTQYF.

Worth noting for this clone: This specimen includes other DNA sequences encoding the same CDR3. This sequence joins TRBV3-1 (or the pseudogene TRBV3-2) and TRBJ1-2, with a weak D call TRBD1 (6 bases). Germline V gene lookup returns CDR1 LGHDT and CDR2 YNNKEL (reference sequence). V was shortened by 1 base and J by 8 bases, with 8 bases between the two germline ends. The length of the CDR3 is 12 residues. The CDR3 spells CASSQAQGGYTF. CDR3 DNA: TGTGCCAGCAGCCAAGCACAGGGAGGCTACACCTTC.

This sequence joins TRBV18 and TRBJ2-5; 9 positions match TRBD1. This CDR3 contains 15 residues. The germline CDR1 and CDR2 sequences are KGHSH and LQKENI. V lost 4 bases, J lost 4 bases, and 7 bases stayed unmatched. The chain's CDR3 is CASSRTGERGETQYF. CDR3 coding DNA: TGTGCCAGCTCACGGACAGGGGAGAGGGGAGAGACCCAGTACTTC.

V usage is TRBV4-1 and J usage is TRBJ2-1, with 9 bases fitting TRBD2. Unmatched junction bases numbered 14, after V lost 4 bases and J lost 7 bases. CDR1 is MGHRA, CDR2 YSYEKL, per germline. This CDR3 contains 17 residues. CDR3 DNA: TGCGCCAGCAGCCTAGAGCCCCCAGCGGGAGGTTCTAATGAGCAGTTCTTC. It translates to CASSLEPPAGGSNEQFF.

J is TRBJ2-2 and V is TRBV20-1, with TRBD2 matching over 9 bases. Unmatched junction bases numbered 8, after V lost 3 bases and J lost 6 bases. Germline V lookup: CDR1 DFQATT, CDR2 SNEGSKA (reference sequence). The CDR3 runs to 15 residues. CDR3 sequence (DNA): TGCAGTGCTAGTAGCGGGAGCGGGGTTTCCGGGGAGCTGTTTTTT. Translating gives CSASSGSGVSGELFF.

This sequence joins TRBV28 and TRBJ1-1; TRBD1 aligns across 10 bases. This CDR3 region has 15 residues. The J segment lost 5 bases and the V segment lost 3 bases, leaving 6 bases of the junction unmatched. The germline CDR1 and CDR2 sequences are MDHEN and SYDVKM. DNA of the CDR3: TGTGCCAGCAGTTTGACGGGACAGGGGAGGACTGAAGCTTTCTTT. Its translation is CASSLTGQGRTEAFF. Drawing the rest from reference TRBV28 and TRBJ1-1, the complete variable domain is DVKVTQSSRYLVKRTGEKVFLECVQDMDHENMFWYRQDPGLGLRLIYFSYDVKMKEKGDIPEGYSVSREKKERFSLILESASTNQTSMYLCASSLTGQGRTEAFFGQGTRLTVV.

The table lists this clone with a count of one. V usage is TRBV6-1 and J usage is TRBJ2-5; D possibly corresponds to TRBD1 (7 bases). Germline CDR1 and CDR2: MNHNS and SASEGT. This CDR3 comprises 16 residues. V lost 0 bases and J lost 4, with 15 bases in between. In nucleotides, the CDR3 is TGTGCCAGCAGTGAAGCGGAGGGGGCGACTCGAGAGACCCAGTACTTC. It translates to CASSEAEGATRETQYF.

The V and J genes are TRBV5-1 and TRBJ2-5; D is unresolved. Trimming shortened V by 2 bases and J by 5 bases, and 7 bases separated the two germline ends. Germline CDR1 is SGHRS and CDR2 is YFSETQ. The CDR3 runs to 12 residues. DNA for the CDR3: TGCGCCAGCAGCTTCGTTGGGGAGACCCAGTACTTC. Translation: CASSFVGETQYF.

The CDR3 sequence is CASSLTSGGRSEQYF. CDR3 bases: TGTGCCAGCAGTCTTACTAGCGGGGGACGGAGCGAGCAGTACTTC. J is TRBJ2-7 and V is TRBV6-6, with 11 bases fitting TRBD2. The germline CDR1 and CDR2 sequences are MNHNY and SVGAGI (reference sequence). V gave up 5 bases and J gave up 6 bases; unmatched junction bases: 9. CDR3 length: 15 amino acids.

This clone appeared once. V gene TRBV3-1 (or the pseudogene TRBV3-2) combines with J gene TRBJ2-5; D is perhaps TRBD2 (6 bases). This CDR3 spans 13 amino acids. Per germline, CDR1 LGHDT and CDR2 YNNKEL (reference sequence). V was cut by 3 bases and J by 5 bases, with 10 bases left in between. The DNA of the CDR3 is TGTGCCAGCAGCCAGCGGGCGGGGGAGACCCAGTACTTC. Protein product: CASSQRAGETQYF.

The chain recombines TRBV7-2 with TRBJ2-3; 8 bases line up with TRBD2. This CDR3 comprises 18 residues. V lost 5 bases to trimming and J lost 1 base; unmatched junction nucleotides: 14. Per germline, CDR1 SGHTA and CDR2 FQGNSA. The CDR3 loop is CASSKTGLRGGRTDTQYF. DNA of the CDR3: TGTGCCAGCAGCAAAACGGGTTTGCGCGGGGGGCGCACAGATACGCAGTATTTT.

This rearrangement joins TRBV5-4 to TRBJ2-1, with D possibly TRBD2 on 6 matching bases. Between the trimmed V and J ends, which lost 4 bases and 3 bases, there was a span of 20 bases. Germline loops: CDR1 SGHNT, CDR2 YYREEE (reference sequence). There are 17 residues in the CDR3. The CDR3 reads CASSGASIGGLYNEQFF. In DNA, the CDR3 is TGTGCCAGCAGCGGGGCCTCTATCGGGGGTCTCTACAATGAGCAGTTCTTC.

The genes are TRBV27 and TRBJ2-7; 15 positions agree with TRBD2. Trimming at V came to 4 bases and at J to 1 base, leaving 14 bases not matched to a gene. The CDR3 sequence is 20 residues long. The V gene's germline CDR1 is MNHEY and CDR2 SMNVEV (reference sequence). The CDR3, as DNA: TGTGCCAGCAGTTCCCTCCCCGGACTAGCGGGAGGGCCTCAGTCCTACGAGCAGTACTTC. It translates to CASSSLPGLAGGPQSYEQYF.

This chain links TRBV4-1 with TRBJ1-6, with 11 bases identical to TRBD1. The CDR3 contains 16 residues. Germline CDR1 and CDR2: MGHRA and YSYEKL. Unmatched junction bases numbered 6, after V lost 3 bases and J lost 8 bases. The CDR3 DNA reads TGCGCCAGCAGCCAGTGGACAGGGGGCGGTTATTCACCCCTCCACTTT. This gives the protein CASSQWTGGGYSPLHF.

This clone was counted only a few times. This rearrangement joins TRBV6-5 to TRBJ1-6; D unclear. V gave up 5 bases and J gave up 0 bases, with 8 bases separating them. Germline CDR1 MNHEY, CDR2 SVGAGI. The length of the CDR3 is 15 residues. The CDR3 sequence is CASSRDSSYNSPLHF. The CDR3 DNA is TGTGCCAGCAGTCGGGATAGCTCCTATAATTCACCCCTCCACTTT.

The rearrangement uses TRBV11-2 and TRBJ2-3, with D perhaps matching TRBD2 (7 bases). Germline CDR1 is SGHAT and CDR2 is FQNNGV. V lost 4 bases, J lost 6 bases, and 11 bases lay in between. The CDR3 is made up of 13 amino acids. Written as DNA, the CDR3 is TGTGCCAGCAGCTCCCCGGGGGGCGATACGCAGTATTTT. Translating gives CASSSPGGDTQYF.

The rearrangement joins TRBV19 to TRBJ2-2; possible D gene TRBD1, 7 bases. The CDR3 covers 14 residues. V was clipped by 8 bases and J by 4 bases, with 14 bases between them. CDR1 is LNHDA and CDR2 is SQIVND in the germline V gene (reference sequence). The CDR3 DNA is TGTGCCAGTGCGCGGGACAGACCCACCGGGGAGCTGTTTTTT. This translates into CASARDRPTGELFF.

The V call is TRBV7-9, the J call TRBJ1-6, with D tentatively TRBD1 (5 bases). The CDR3 covers 14 residues. V was clipped by 8 bases and J by 5 bases, with 13 bases between them. The germline V gene encodes CDR1 SEHNR and CDR2 FQNEAQ (reference sequence). The DNA for the CDR3 is TGTGCCAGCTCGGGGCCCCCGCATAATTCACCCCTCCACTTT. It is translated as CASSGPPHNSPLHF.

The chain combines TRBV2 with TRBJ2-2; D remains unclear. The germline V gene has CDR1 SNHLY and CDR2 FYNNEI. Between the trimmed V and J ends, which lost 5 bases and 7 bases, there was a span of 5 bases. CDR3 length: 11 amino acids. Here the CDR3 DNA reads TGTGCCAGCAGTTACAGCGGGGAGCTGTTTTTT. This translates into CASSYSGELFF.

CDR3 sequence: CASSDSLDTQYF. DNA of the CDR3: TGTGCCAGCAGTGATTCACTGGATACGCAGTATTTT. The chain employs TRBV2 and TRBJ2-3, with unresolved D. V shed 3 bases and J shed 6 bases, with 7 bases lying between them. CDR3 length: 12 residues. CDR1 SNHLY and CDR2 FYNNEI come from the germline V gene. Full variable domain (missing parts from reference TRBV2 and TRBJ2-3): EPEVTQTPSHQVTQMGQEVILRCVPISNHLYFYWYRQILGQKVEFLVSFYNNEISEKSEIFDDQFSVERPDGSNFTLKIRSTKLEDSAMYFCASSDSLDTQYFGPGTRLTVL.

The chain joins TRBV2 to TRBJ1-2; a weak D match, TRBD1 (5 bases). There are 13 residues in the CDR3. The V and J ends lost 4 bases and 0 bases respectively, with 6 bases between them. Germline V lookup: CDR1 SNHLY, CDR2 FYNNEI. The DNA for the CDR3 is TGTGCCAGCAGTGGGGGACCTAACTATGGCTACACCTTC. Its protein product is CASSGGPNYGYTF.